The rows below give T cell receptor beta chains drawn from one sample of a study of shared clonotypes between healthy human individuals. TCRdb keeps only in-frame clones here, not all; method: immunoSEQ multiplex PCR. This sample has around 600,000 clones, with 95% found just once. Material: naive CD8+ T cells sorted from blood. All receptors come from a woman aged 25 to 39 in good health. Both conserved end residues are part of each CDR3. The D gene is left open where the match is weak. The size of a clone is reported for some rows only, either as once, few or many, or as a class for expanded clones.

clone size,CDR3 length,D gene,J gene,V gene,CDR3 protein,CDR3 DNA
.,15,TRBD1,TRBJ1-6,TRBV5-6,CASSYGTGANSPLHF,TGTGCCAGCAGCTATGGGACAGGAGCTAATTCACCCCTCCACTTT
.,13,.,TRBJ2-2,TRBV7-9,CASSFEGGGELFF,TGTGCCAGCAGCTTCGAGGGGGGAGGGGAGCTGTTTTTT
.,14,.,TRBJ1-5,TRBV4-1,CASSQVVSNQPQHF,TGCGCCAGCAGCCAAGTGGTTAGCAATCAGCCCCAGCATTTT
.,14,.,TRBJ1-5,TRBV13,CASSLGGGFQPQHF,TGTGCCAGCAGCTTAGGTGGTGGGTTTCAGCCCCAGCATTTT
.,13,TRBD2,TRBJ2-1,TRBV27,CASSLIAGDEQFF,TGTGCCAGCAGTTTGATAGCGGGAGATGAGCAGTTCTTC
.,16,TRBD2,TRBJ2-4,TRBV5-4,CASSLGAGAAKNIQYF,TGTGCCAGCAGCTTGGGGGCGGGAGCAGCCAAAAACATTCAGTACTTC
.,15,.,TRBJ2-1,TRBV27,CASSLTGASYNEQFF,TGTGCCAGCAGTCTCACGGGGGCCTCGTACAATGAGCAGTTCTTC
.,12,.,TRBJ2-7,TRBV29-1,CSVPGNLYEQYF,TGCAGCGTCCCCGGGAACCTCTACGAGCAGTACTTC
.,13,.,TRBJ2-7,TRBV19,CASSVGHTYEQYF,TGTGCCAGTAGTGTCGGACACACCTACGAGCAGTACTTC
.,12,.,TRBJ2-5,TRBV10-2,CASKKAQETQYF,TGCGCCAGCAAGAAGGCCCAAGAGACCCAGTACTTC
.,14,.,TRBJ1-6,TRBV4-1,CASTSIGENSPLHF,TGCGCCAGCACCTCGATAGGGGAAAATTCACCCCTCCACTTT
.,13,.,TRBJ2-3,TRBV5-1,CASSLAGRGTQYF,TGCGCCAGCAGCTTGGCCGGACGAGGTACGCAGTATTTT
.,15,.,TRBJ1-2,TRBV14,CASSGITGGLDGYTF,TGTGCCAGCAGCGGAATCACGGGTGGGTTGGACGGCTACACCTTC
.,14,TRBD1,TRBJ2-5,TRBV7-9,CASSGQGHQETQYF,TGTGCCAGCTCCGGACAGGGGCACCAAGAGACCCAGTACTTC
.,18,.,TRBJ2-1,TRBV18,CASSPSPPRWYRVDEQFF,TGTGCCAGCTCACCTAGCCCCCCCCGCTGGTACAGGGTGGATGAGCAGTTCTTC
.,17,.,TRBJ2-3,TRBV2,CARTGGSGGRARDTQYF,TGTGCCCGGACTGGGGGCTCTGGGGGAAGGGCCAGGGATACGCAGTATTTT
once,15,.,TRBJ2-3,TRBV29-1,CSVVGSESYTDTQYF,TGCAGCGTTGTTGGGTCGGAATCATACACAGATACGCAGTATTTT
.,15,TRBD2,TRBJ2-7,TRBV2,CASSEVAGGLLEQYF,TGTGCCAGCAGTGAGGTAGCGGGAGGACTTTTGGAGCAGTACTTC
.,15,.,TRBJ2-3,TRBV6-5,CASSYSGEKTDTQYF,TGTGCCAGCAGTTACTCGGGTGAGAAGACAGATACGCAGTATTTT
.,14,TRBD1,TRBJ2-7,TRBV15,CATSRDTGDYEQYF,TGTGCCACCAGCAGAGATACAGGGGACTACGAGCAGTACTTC
.,15,TRBD2,TRBJ2-7,TRBV7-2,CASSLLAGGLYEQYF,TGTGCCAGCAGCTTACTAGCGGGAGGGTTGTACGAGCAGTACTTC
.,17,TRBD1,TRBJ1-1,TRBV14,CASSYAGTGLLNTEAFF,TGTGCCAGCAGCTATGCCGGGACAGGGCTCCTAAACACTGAAGCTTTCTTT
.,12,.,TRBJ2-2,TRBV7-2,CASSPHTGELFF,TGTGCCAGCAGCCCCCACACCGGGGAGCTGTTTTTT
.,15,.,TRBJ1-2,TRBV5-1,CASSLSSGDNYGYTF,TGCGCCAGCAGCCTGTCGTCCGGCGATAACTATGGCTACACCTTC
few,16,.,TRBJ1-1,TRBV14,CASSQVIGTMNTEAFF,TGTGCCAGCAGCCAAGTTATTGGAACCATGAACACTGAAGCTTTCTTT
.,14,TRBD2,TRBJ2-7,TRBV27,CASDVAGGHGEQYF,TGTGCCAGCGACGTAGCGGGAGGTCATGGGGAGCAGTACTTC
.,13,.,TRBJ2-7,TRBV6-1,CASRETGRYEQYF,TGTGCCAGCAGAGAGACTGGACGCTACGAGCAGTACTTC
.,15,.,TRBJ2-7,TRBV21-1,CASSDTSRGPSEQYF,TGTGCCAGCAGCGATACTTCGAGGGGGCCGAGCGAGCAGTACTTC
.,15,TRBD2,TRBJ2-3,TRBV5-1,CASSDYGRAPDTQYF,TGCGCCAGCAGCGACTACGGGAGGGCCCCAGATACGCAGTATTTT
.,13,.,TRBJ2-1,TRBV19,CASSMPTDNEQFF,TGTGCCAGTAGTATGCCTACTGACAATGAGCAGTTCTTC
once,15,TRBD1,TRBJ1-1,TRBV7-9,CASSHPGTGDTEAFF,TGTGCCAGCAGCCATCCCGGGACAGGGGACACTGAAGCTTTCTTT
.,17,TRBD2,TRBJ2-5,TRBV10-2,CASSEASGTSILETQYF,TGCGCCAGCAGTGAGGCATCCGGGACTAGTATTTTGGAGACCCAGTACTTC
.,14,.,TRBJ1-2,TRBV10-3,CAISESPVLYGYTF,TGTGCCATCAGTGAGTCGCCGGTACTCTATGGCTACACCTTC
.,15,TRBD2,TRBJ2-5,TRBV19,CASSIISGSPETQYF,TGTGCCAGTAGTATTATTAGCGGGAGTCCAGAGACCCAGTACTTC
.,15,TRBD1,TRBJ2-3,TRBV28,CASTLLLQGSDTQYF,TGTGCCAGCACCCTATTACTACAGGGGTCGGATACGCAGTATTTT
.,18,.,TRBJ1-5,TRBV12-5,CASGFRPLQQTGGQPQHF,TGTGCTAGTGGTTTCCGCCCGCTACAGCAGACGGGGGGTCAGCCCCAGCATTTT
.,15,.,TRBJ2-1,TRBV2,CASSEMGGVSNEQFF,TGTGCCAGCAGTGAAATGGGCGGAGTTAGCAATGAGCAGTTCTTC
.,12,.,TRBJ2-7,TRBV12-5,CASGLDGYEQYF,TGTGCTAGTGGACTGGACGGCTACGAGCAGTACTTC
.,16,TRBD2,TRBJ2-5,TRBV11-2,CASSLGVGGRQETQYF,TGTGCCAGCAGCTTAGGGGTAGGCGGGAGGCAAGAGACCCAGTACTTC
.,13,.,TRBJ2-7,TRBV27,CASSPHGSDEQYF,TGTGCCAGCAGTCCTCACGGGTCCGACGAGCAGTACTTC
.,16,TRBD2,TRBJ2-1,TRBV6-5,CASSSPSGTIYNEQFF,TGTGCCAGCAGTTCTCCTAGCGGAACAATATACAATGAGCAGTTCTTC
few,13,.,TRBJ2-4,TRBV27,CASSWSSQNIQYF,TGTGCCAGCAGTTGGAGTAGCCAAAACATTCAGTACTTC
.,14,TRBD1,TRBJ2-2,TRBV5-4,CASSWTGVTGELFF,TGTGCCAGCAGCTGGACAGGGGTTACCGGGGAGCTGTTTTTT
.,12,.,TRBJ1-2,TRBV29-1,CSALTANYGYTF,TGCAGTGCACTTACAGCTAACTATGGCTACACCTTC
.,15,.,TRBJ2-1,TRBV6-1,CASSEIMEGLNEQFF,TGTGCCAGCAGTGAGATCATGGAGGGATTGAATGAGCAGTTCTTC
.,18,TRBD2,TRBJ2-3,TRBV29-1,CSVAGTSGQGRSTDTQYF,TGCAGCGTCGCTGGGACTAGCGGACAAGGAAGAAGCACAGATACGCAGTATTTT
.,19,TRBD1,TRBJ2-1,TRBV5-1,CASSLKGSLDRFVYNEQFF,TGCGCCAGCAGCTTAAAAGGATCCCTGGACAGGTTCGTCTACAATGAGCAGTTCTTC
.,13,TRBD1,TRBJ2-1,TRBV7-9,CAFGQGNNDEQFF,TGTGCCTTCGGACAGGGTAATAATGATGAGCAGTTCTTC
.,13,.,TRBJ1-1,TRBV6-6,CASTGGGNTEAFF,TGTGCCAGCACCGGCGGGGGGAACACTGAAGCTTTCTTT
.,13,TRBD1,TRBJ2-5,TRBV28,CASSFDRAETQYF,TGTGCCAGCAGCTTCGACAGGGCCGAGACCCAGTACTTC
once,14,.,TRBJ1-2,TRBV28,CASKDLTGFYGYTF,TGTGCCAGCAAGGATTTAACAGGGTTCTATGGCTACACCTTC
.,12,.,TRBJ2-7,TRBV27,CASSSSHYEQYF,TGTGCCAGCAGTTCCTCACACTACGAGCAGTACTTC
.,14,.,TRBJ2-7,TRBV2,CASNQPAPDYEQYF,TGTGCCAGCAATCAACCAGCCCCTGACTACGAGCAGTACTTC